Presented here are 27 T cell receptor beta chains from one specimen sequenced in a study of T-cell reconstitution after alpha-beta-depleted transplantation in children (dated by TCRdb to the mid-2010s). Library prep was done by PCR. Instrument used: Illumina HiSeq 2500. Molecular barcoding was employed in the preparation of TCR libraries, with unique molecular identifiers being used to normalize TCRbeta repertoire quantification. The public sequencing data were trimmed at Q25 with fastp and processed into clonotypes with MiXCR by TCRdb, which kept only in-frame beta chains. Rows are combined by CDR3 protein, so each entry shows the most common genes and DNA. This sample lists fewer than 550,000 distinct CDR3 sequences; over 10% were detected once. The ten largest clonotypes hold 14% of the sample. Per the publication, the treatment or condition label means: allogeneic hematopoietic cell transplantation with graft depleted of TCRalphabeta T cells and CD19 B cells.

Source: PBMCs, mostly from graft donor cells, taken 180 days after TCRalphabeta/CD19-depleted stem cell transplant. The receptors were sampled from a female patient aged 2 to 10 who had a stem cell transplant for aplastic anemia, so the T cells may come from the graft donor.

The V and J genes are TRBV30 and TRBJ1-1; TRBD1 matches 7 bases. The CDR3 length is 13 residues. V lost 7 bases and J lost 4; bases outside the gene matches: 9. CDR1 and CDR2 from the germline V gene are GTSNPN and SVGIG (reference sequence). CDR3 sequence: CASTGQAVTEAFF. The CDR3, as DNA: TGTGCCTCAACCGGACAGGCAGTCACTGAAGCTTTCTTT.

The chain links TRBV6-5 to TRBJ2-7; perhaps TRBD1 as D (5 bases). Germline CDR1 MNHEY, CDR2 SVGAGI. This CDR3 contains 14 residues. V was cut by 2 bases and J by 4 bases, with 12 bases left in between. The CDR3 protein is CASSYQGGFYEQYF. CDR3 bases: TGTGCCAGCAGTTACCAGGGTGGATTTTACGAGCAGTACTTC.

The chain links TRBV11-3 to TRBJ2-6; tentatively, D is TRBD1 or TRBD2 (6 bases each). Per the germline V gene, CDR1 is SGHNT and CDR2 is YENEEA. The CDR3 runs to 15 residues. Trimming stripped 5 bases from V and 4 bases from J, with 12 bases between. DNA for the CDR3: TGTGCCAGCAGCGGGTGGGGGGCCGGGGCCAACGTCCTGACTTTC. It codes for CASSGWGAGANVLTF. The complete variable domain, with remaining parts taken from reference TRBV11-3 and TRBJ2-6, reads EAGVVQSPRYKIIEKKQPVAFWCNPISGHNTLYWYLQNLGQGPELLIRYENEEAVDDSQLPKDRFSAERLKGVDSTLKIQPAELGDSAVYLCASSGWGAGANVLTFGAGSRLTVL.

The chain employs TRBV7-9 and TRBJ2-5, with TRBD1 matching over 7 bases. Germline V gene data show CDR1 as SEHNR and CDR2 as FQNEAQ (reference sequence). The V segment lost 4 bases and the J segment 2 bases; nucleotides outside the gene matches: 4. This CDR3 is 14 amino acids long. CDR3 region: CASSWPGQQETQYF. The CDR3 DNA follows: TGTGCCAGCAGCTGGCCGGGACAGCAAGAGACCCAGTACTTC.

This clonotype appeared many times. The rearrangement joins TRBV12-3 or TRBV12-4 to TRBJ1-6; D remains unclear. The V end lost 1 base, the J end lost 7 bases, and 11 bases lay between the germline ends. This CDR3 is 15 amino acids long. CDR3 sequence reads: CASSLDGRSNSPLHF. DNA for the CDR3: TGTGCCAGCAGTTTAGATGGACGGTCAAATTCACCCCTCCACTTT.

The chain's CDR3 is CSARDPWNYGYTF. The DNA for the CDR3 is TGCAGTGCTAGAGATCCATGGAACTATGGCTACACCTTC. V is TRBV20-1 and J is TRBJ1-2; the D is unclear. V was cut by 0 bases and J by 2 bases, with 7 bases left in between. From germline, CDR1 is DFQATT and CDR2 SNEGSKA (reference sequence). This CDR3 has 13 amino acids.

This chain joins TRBV24-1 and TRBJ2-3, with 10 bases matching TRBD1. The V segment lost 1 base and the J segment 0 bases; nucleotides outside the gene matches: 3. CDR3 length equals 17 residues. Germline lookup yields CDR1 KGHDR and CDR2 SFDVKD. The CDR3 loop is CATSDLRQGASTDTQYF. DNA of the CDR3: TGTGCCACCAGTGATTTAAGACAGGGGGCGAGCACAGATACGCAGTATTTT.

J is TRBJ2-7 and V is TRBV6-2 or TRBV6-3; D may be TRBD2 (6 bases). Germline CDR1 and CDR2: MNHEY and SVGEGT. V dropped 6 bases and J dropped 5 bases, with 38 bases sitting between them. The CDR3 is 21 residues long. The CDR3 protein is CASSRRLWRSVMGLGRDEQYF. DNA for the CDR3: TGTGCCAGCAGCCGCCGTCTGTGGCGCTCCGTCATGGGACTCGGTCGGGACGAGCAGTACTTC.

The V gene is TRBV5-1, the J gene TRBJ2-1; 7 positions agree with TRBD2. There are 19 residues in the CDR3. Germline V lookup: CDR1 SGHRS, CDR2 YFSETQ. The V gene end was trimmed by 2 bases and the J gene end by 1 base; junction bases not matched to a gene: 15. The CDR3 DNA is TGCGCCAGCAGCTTCCCCGACTTGACTAGCAAGGTATCCTACAATGAGCAGTTCTTC. This codes for CASSFPDLTSKVSYNEQFF. The entire variable domain, with the rest obtained from reference TRBV5-1 and TRBJ2-1, is as follows: KAGVTQTPRYLIKTRGQQVTLSCSPISGHRSVSWYQQTPGQGLQFLFEYFSETQRNKGNFPGRFSGRQFSNSRSEMNVSTLELGDSALYLCASSFPDLTSKVSYNEQFFGPGTRLTVL.

The chain recombines TRBV10-3 with TRBJ2-1; 7 bases line up with TRBD1. J gave up 7 bases and V 0 bases, and 9 bases lay outside the gene matches. This CDR3 comprises 16 residues. Germline values: CDR1 ENHRY, CDR2 SYGVKD. The CDR3 region is CAISESFGQARNEQFF. The CDR3 DNA follows: TGTGCCATCAGTGAGTCGTTTGGACAGGCCAGGAATGAGCAGTTCTTC.

This clonotype was seen a few times. The chain links TRBV10-2 to TRBJ2-7; D might be TRBD2 (6 bases). The CDR3 has 13 residues. V was shortened by 8 bases and J by 7 bases, with 18 bases between the two germline ends. Germline CDR1 reads WSHSY; CDR2 reads SAAADI. This CDR3 reads CASAGLPPVEQYV. The CDR3 DNA sequence: TGCGCCAGCGCGGGACTCCCCCCTGTTGAGCAGTACGTC.

This clonotype was found a few times. The chain has TRBV6-5 and TRBJ2-3; no firm D call. Germline V gene data show CDR1 as MNHEY and CDR2 as SVGAGI. This CDR3 is 16 amino acids long. Trimming pared 2 bases from V and 6 bases from J, leaving 18 bases between. In DNA, the CDR3 is TGTGCCAGCAGTTACGAACAGTCGGTATTTCCCGATACGCAGTATTTT. Translated, it gives CASSYEQSVFPDTQYF.

This clonotype was seen more than once but under ten times. The chain links TRBV7-2 to TRBJ2-1; 9 bases agree with TRBD2. CDR1 and CDR2 from the germline V gene are SGHTA and FQGNSA. This CDR3 is built from 15 residues. Unmatched junction bases numbered 2, after V lost 3 bases and J lost 2 bases. This chain's CDR3 is CASSFSSGAYNEQFF. The CDR3 coding sequence is TGTGCCAGCAGCTTCTCTAGCGGGGCCTACAATGAGCAGTTCTTC.

This sequence joins TRBV12-5 and TRBJ2-1; 8 nucleotides line up with TRBD2. The J segment lost 3 bases and the V segment lost 6 bases, leaving 7 bases of the junction unmatched. Germline V CDR1 and CDR2: LGHNT, FRNRAP. This CDR3 spans 15 amino acids. This CDR3 is CASGEGLVNYNEQFF. The CDR3 DNA sequence: TGTGCTAGTGGAGAGGGACTAGTAAACTACAATGAGCAGTTCTTC.

This clonotype was counted only a few times. This chain links TRBV5-6 with TRBJ2-1, with D hard to call. Germline V gene data show CDR1 as SGHDT and CDR2 as YYEEEE. Trimming shortened V by 5 bases and J by 4 bases, and 10 bases separated the two germline ends. This CDR3 contains 13 residues. The CDR3 nucleotides read TGTGCCAGCAGACCGAACGCGTACAATGAGCAGTTCTTC. It translates to CASRPNAYNEQFF.

This clonotype occurred many times. The rearrangement uses TRBV29-1 and TRBJ2-7, with TRBD1 identical over 7 bases. The CDR3 covers 14 residues. Germline values: CDR1 SQVTM, CDR2 ANQGSEA. V was clipped by 2 bases and J by 3 bases; unmatched bases: 7. As DNA, the CDR3 is TGCAGCGTTGAAAGTTCGGGACAGATCTACGAGCAGTACTTC. Translated, it gives CSVESSGQIYEQYF.

This clonotype was seen only a few times. The CDR3 DNA reads as TGTGCCAGCAGCCAAGAAGCCGGAGTTCCCTACGAGCAGTACTTC. Its protein product is CASSQEAGVPYEQYF. This chain links TRBV4-2 with TRBJ2-7; D ambiguous. This CDR3 has 15 residues. Germline CDR1 and CDR2: LGHNA and YNFKEQ. V shed 0 bases and J shed 2 bases, with 11 bases lying between them.

This clonotype has only a few counts. V is TRBV20-1 and J is TRBJ2-1; 9 bases are shared with TRBD1. CDR1 is DFQATT, CDR2 SNEGSKA, per germline (reference sequence). The CDR3 has 14 amino acids. J lost 8 bases, V lost 4 bases, and 9 bases had no gene match. The CDR3 region is CSATGTGSPYEQFF. CDR3 nucleotides: TGCAGTGCTACCGGGACAGGGAGTCCCTATGAGCAGTTCTTC.

The rearrangement links TRBV5-8 to TRBJ2-3; the D is unclear. CDR3 length: 15 residues. V lost 0 bases and J 0 bases, leaving 8 bases between the germline ends. Germline V gene sequence: CDR1 SGHTS, CDR2 YDEGEE. The CDR3 sequence is CASSLGTESTDTQYF. The DNA for the CDR3 is TGTGCCAGCAGCTTGGGTACAGAGAGCACAGATACGCAGTATTTT.

The rearrangement joins TRBV15 to TRBJ2-2; 8 positions match TRBD1. The J segment lost 9 bases and the V segment lost 5 bases, leaving 5 bases of the junction unmatched. From germline, CDR1 is LNHNV and CDR2 YYDKDF (reference sequence). The CDR3 extends over 13 amino acids. CDR3 nucleotide sequence: TGTGCCACCAGCCCTCAGGGGGCATGGGAGCTGTTTTTT. Its protein is CATSPQGAWELFF.

V and J are TRBV7-2 and TRBJ1-2, with D perhaps TRBD1 (6 bases). Germline lookup yields CDR1 SGHTA and CDR2 FQGNSA. Trimming shortened V by 5 bases and J by 4 bases, and 17 bases separated the two germline ends. This CDR3 is 15 amino acids long. The CDR3 region has the DNA TGTGCCAGCAGCCACCCTATGAACAGGGCCTATGGCTACACCTTC. Protein sequence: CASSHPMNRAYGYTF.

This clonotype was seen at least ten times. V gene TRBV20-1 combines with J gene TRBJ2-1; D not resolved. V was trimmed by 5 bases and J by 2 bases, leaving 7 bases between them. Germline V lookup: CDR1 DFQATT, CDR2 SNEGSKA (reference sequence). The CDR3 has 12 amino acids. CDR3 DNA sequence: TGCAGTGCTGCTCGGACCTACAATGAGCAGTTCTTC. This codes for CSAARTYNEQFF.

This clonotype came up a few times. The chain couples TRBV5-5 to TRBJ2-5, with D tentatively TRBD1 (6 bases). This CDR3 region has 14 residues. The V gene lost 2 bases and the J gene lost 5 bases, with 13 bases spanning the gap. From germline, CDR1 is SGHKS and CDR2 YYEKEE (reference sequence). For the CDR3, the DNA is TGTGCCAGCAGCTTAAACGCAGGGGACGAGACCCAGTACTTC. Translating gives CASSLNAGDETQYF. Complete variable domain (other parts from reference TRBV5-5 and TRBJ2-5): DAGVTQSPTHLIKTRGQQVTLRCSPISGHKSVSWYQQVLGQGPQFIFQYYEKEERGRGNFPDRFSARQFPNYSSELNVNALLLGDSALYLCASSLNAGDETQYFGPGTRLLVL.

This clonotype was picked up a small number of times. This chain uses TRBV6-2 or TRBV6-3 with TRBJ1-2, with 9 nucleotides matching TRBD1. The CDR3 spans 15 residues. The junction had 5 bases not matched to a gene; V was cut back by 5 bases and J by 1 base. Germline V CDR1 and CDR2: MNHEY, SVGEGT. CDR3 sequence: CASSPWTGVNYGYTF. The CDR3 coding sequence is TGTGCCAGCAGTCCGTGGACAGGGGTTAACTATGGCTACACCTTC.

Note on this clonotype: The junction departs from the called germline gene at one end, perhaps through a read error. The CDR3 reads CASSIGAAQPQHF. CDR3 nucleotide sequence: TGTGCCAGCAGCATAGGGGCGGCTCAGCCCCAGCATTTC. V gene TRBV7-2 combines with J gene TRBJ1-5, with D perhaps matching TRBD1 (5 bases). CDR1 and CDR2 (germline): SGHTA, FQGNSA. CDR3 length: 13 amino acids.

This clonotype occurred a few times. The CDR3 DNA reads TGTGCCAGCTCCTCCCGGGACAGGGGAATAGGGGCCAACGTCCTGACTTTC. It is translated as CASSSRDRGIGANVLTF. The genes are TRBV28 and TRBJ2-6; 10 bases are a match to TRBD1. The length of the CDR3 is 17 residues. The junction had 11 bases not matched to a gene; V was cut back by 8 bases and J by 4 bases. Germline V gives CDR1 MDHEN, CDR2 SYDVKM.

This rearrangement joins TRBV5-1 to TRBJ2-7; TRBD2 might be the D (5 bases). Per the germline V gene, CDR1 is SGHRS and CDR2 is YFSETQ. The CDR3 length is 18 residues. V gave up 0 bases and J gave up 2 bases, with 21 bases separating them. The CDR3 reads CASSLEVPGKPPPYEQYF. CDR3 DNA sequence: TGCGCCAGCAGCTTGGAAGTCCCCGGGAAACCACCCCCCTACGAGCAGTACTTC.